One T cell receptor (beta chain) is described in this entry. The sample comes from a study of blood T cell repertoires in COVID-19. Study information: The cDNA or gDNA used as material had been derived from T cells, B-cell-depleted T cells, or PBMCs.

Original handling: Reference gene primers were amplified, and this amplification served to estimate nucleated cell counts. Here immunoSEQ multiplex PCR was the method, and the copy in TCRdb shows in-frame clones only, minus some. The DNA was the basis for D and trimming; V, J and clone size are from that table. The sample has approximately 270,000 clones; roughly 89% are singletons. V dropped 0 bases and J dropped 2 bases, with 14 bases sitting between them. The CDR3 length is 16 residues. The germline V gene encodes CDR1 SGHKS and CDR2 YYEKEE (reference sequence). The chain links TRBV5-5 to TRBJ1-1; D gene unclear. The TCR sequence derives from a man in his forties or fifties with acute or convalescent COVID-19. Sequenced: peripheral blood. CDR3 sequence reads: CASSLGGGRQNTEAFF. The CDR3 nucleotides are TGTGCCAGCAGCTTGGGGGGAGGTCGGCAAAACACTGAAGCTTTCTTT.